The sequence of this TCR beta chain was determined in a study of blood T cell repertoires in COVID-19. Germline values: CDR1 SGHRS, CDR2 YFSETQ. Trimming removed 2 bases at V and 1 base at J, with 6 bases between. The CDR3 has 13 amino acids. Clones were sequenced by immunoSEQ multiplex PCR, and TCRdb holds only the in-frame ones, with some missing. The sample has around 70,000 clones; around 89% are singletons. Source material: peripheral blood. This receptor was obtained from a man in his 60s with acute or convalescent COVID-19. The rearrangement uses TRBV5-1 and TRBJ1-1; D not resolved. In nucleotides, the CDR3 is TGCGCCAGCAGCTTTAACGGGAACACTGAAGCTTTCTTT. Translated: CASSFNGNTEAFF.